These 25 T cell receptor beta chains originate from one sample sequenced in a study of prognosis after radiotherapy for stage I lung cancer. Two rounds of multiplex PCR amplified TCR beta CDR3 from genomic DNA. Round-one PCR had primers specific to each TRBV and TRBJ gene. TCRdb recomputed calls from the multiplex PCR reads with MiXCR, one row per CDR3 protein. The sample has about 51,000 distinct CDR3 sequences, 30% to 40% seen once. Sequences were derived from PBMCs, sampled before or after stereotactic body radiation therapy (not recorded which). The origin of the receptors is a donor of 50 years or more with non-small cell lung cancer.

This clonotype turned up a few times. This may arise from a read error, as a much more abundant clone is one base away. The chain links TRBV2 to TRBJ2-5, with 8 bases identical to TRBD2. The CDR3 loop spans 16 amino acids. The V gene's germline CDR1 is SNHLY and CDR2 FYNNEI. The ends lost 7 bases at V and 5 bases at J; junction bases unmatched: 15. In nucleotides, the CDR3 is TGTGCCAGCACCCCGGGGGGAGCGGGAGTAGGGGAGACCCAGTACTTC. This encodes CASTPGGAGVGETQYF. The full variable domain, with the rest looked up from reference TRBV2 and TRBJ2-5, is EPEVTQTPSHQVTQMGQEVILRCVPISNHLYFYWYRQILGQKVEFLVSFYNNEISEKSEIFDDQFSVERPDGSNFTLKIRSTKLEDSAMYFCASTPGGAGVGETQYFGPGTRLLVL.

The table lists this clonotype with many counts. This rearrangement joins TRBV20-1 to TRBJ2-5, with TRBD2 as a possible D gene (6 bases). CDR1 is DFQATT, CDR2 SNEGSKA, per germline (reference sequence). The CDR3 covers 14 residues. Trimming pared 3 bases from V and 4 bases from J, leaving 15 bases between. The CDR3 nucleotides are TGCAGTGCTAGCGGGACTGGGGGTAGAGAGACCCAGTACTTC. Its translation is CSASGTGGRETQYF.

J is TRBJ2-7 and V is TRBV2; D assignment may be TRBD1 or TRBD2 (5 bases each). This CDR3 contains 12 residues. Trimming shortened V by 7 bases and J by 11 bases, and 18 bases separated the two germline ends. CDR1 is SNHLY and CDR2 is FYNNEI in the germline V gene. The CDR3 sequence is CASNRKEGEKYF. CDR3 nucleotide sequence: TGTGCCAGCAACCGAAAGGAAGGGGAGAAGTACTTC.

This clonotype was seen ten or more times. A read error is likely, as this CDR3 ends without the conserved phenylalanine or tryptophan. The rearrangement links TRBV5-1 to TRBJ2-2; 8 nucleotides match TRBD2. The CDR3 spans 15 residues. The germline V gene encodes CDR1 SGHRS and CDR2 YFSETQ. V shed 0 bases and J 5 bases; nucleotides not matched to a gene: 3. CDR3 sequence reads: CASSLGTSWTGELFS. The CDR3, as DNA: TGCGCCAGCAGCTTGGGGACTAGCTGGACCGGGGAGCTGTTTTCT.

The gene calls are TRBV20-1 and TRBJ1-6; a possible D gene is TRBD1 (5 bases). The CDR3 is 16 residues long. Germline V gene sequence: CDR1 DFQATT, CDR2 SNEGSKA (reference sequence). The V end lost 2 bases, the J end lost 6 bases, and 17 bases lay between the germline ends. As DNA, the CDR3 is TGCAGTGCTAGATATGTGCCAGGGAATATTAATTCACCCCTCCACTTT. It codes for CSARYVPGNINSPLHF.

Regarding this clonotype: One junction end does not reproduce the germline sequence, and a read error may be involved. The chain combines TRBV5-1 with TRBJ1-5; D remains ambiguous. From germline, CDR1 is SGHRS and CDR2 YFSETQ. This CDR3 region has 13 residues. The CDR3 DNA is TGTGCCAGCAGCTTGCATAGCAATCAGCCCCAGCATTTT. Protein product: CASSLHSNQPQHF.

The CDR3 DNA follows: TGTGCCAGCAGCCCCGACCGGTTCCGGGATCATTTCTTC. Translating gives CASSPDRFRDHFF. The J gene is TRBJ2-1, the V gene TRBV11-3, with D possibly TRBD2 on 5 matching bases. There are 13 residues in the CDR3. Looked up from germline, CDR1 is SGHNT and CDR2 is YENEEA. V was trimmed by 5 bases and J by 16 bases, leaving 21 bases between them.

This clonotype was observed at least ten times. The J gene is TRBJ2-7, the V gene TRBV27; 11 bases map to TRBD2. Germline V CDR1 and CDR2: MNHEY, SMNVEV (reference sequence). The trim removed 4 bases at V and 7 bases at J, leaving 9 bases unmatched. The CDR3 sequence is 15 residues long. The CDR3 DNA follows: TGTGCCAGCAGTTCCGGACTAGCGGGCCGAGGGGAGCAGTACTTC. Its translation is CASSSGLAGRGEQYF.

This clonotype was seen many times. The chain combines TRBV10-2 with TRBJ2-7; D is unclear. Trimming removed 7 bases from V and 3 bases from J, with 16 bases in between. This CDR3 spans 14 amino acids. Germline assignment: CDR1 WSHSY and CDR2 SAAADI. The CDR3 loop reads CASTRPSMNYEQYF. The CDR3 DNA reads as TGCGCCAGCACCAGGCCGTCGATGAACTACGAGCAGTACTTC.

In the case of this clonotype: Given a far larger clone just one base away, this is likely a sequencing read error. This chain links TRBV6-2 or TRBV6-3 with TRBJ1-5; D is perhaps TRBD1 (6 bases). The CDR3 contains 14 residues. Germline V gives CDR1 MNHEY, CDR2 SVGEGT. The chain's CDR3 is CASIRDNRNHPQHF. CDR3 nucleotide sequence: TGTGCCAGCATCCGGGACAACCGCAATCATCCCCAGCATTTT.

The gene calls are TRBV30 and TRBJ2-5; maybe TRBD2 (5 bases). The V end was cut by 8 bases, the J end by 2 bases, with 21 bases between. The CDR3 is 15 amino acids. Germline V gene data show CDR1 as GTSNPN and CDR2 as SVGIG (reference sequence). The CDR3 sequence is CARWYRGSLQETQYF. The CDR3 DNA sequence: TGTGCCCGGTGGTATCGGGGATCACTGCAAGAGACCCAGTACTTC.

There are many counts of this clonotype. The V gene is TRBV6-1, the J gene TRBJ1-5; TRBD1 matches at 8 bases. This CDR3 has 14 amino acids. The germline V gene encodes CDR1 MNHNS and CDR2 SASEGT. Losses at the gene ends were 6 bases for V and 3 bases for J; bases not matched to a gene: 4. The CDR3, as DNA: TGTGCCAGCAGGGCGACAGGGGACAATCAGCCCCAGCATTTT. Translated: CASRATGDNQPQHF.

Ten or more counts support this clonotype. The chain has TRBV4-2 and TRBJ2-1, with TRBD2 identical over 12 bases. CDR1 and CDR2 from the germline V gene are LGHNA and YNFKEQ. The junction had 6 bases not matched to a gene; V was cut back by 4 bases and J by 5 bases. This CDR3 comprises 16 residues. CDR3 nucleotide sequence: TGTGCCAGCAGCCGCCGACTAGCGGGAGTAGACAATGAGCAGTTCTTC. Translated: CASSRRLAGVDNEQFF.

About this clonotype: A clone one base away is much larger, so this may be a read error. This chain uses TRBV10-3 with TRBJ2-7; TRBD1 matches at 12 bases. The CDR3 consists of 16 residues. Germline CDR1 reads ENHRY; CDR2 reads SYGVKD. The CDR3 nucleotides read TGTGCCATCAGTGGGGGGACAGGGGGCGCTTTCTACGGGCAGTACTTC. This sequence encodes CAISGGTGGAFYGQYF.

This clonotype occurred many times. The chain employs TRBV9 and TRBJ2-7; D possibly corresponds to TRBD2 (6 bases). Germline V CDR1 and CDR2: SGDLS, YYNGEE. The V and J ends lost 3 bases and 4 bases respectively, with 14 bases between them. CDR3 length: 14 residues. CDR3 sequence reads: CASSGSTRGYEQYF. For the CDR3, the DNA is TGTGCCAGCAGCGGATCCACCCGGGGGTACGAGCAGTACTTC.

Regarding this clonotype: A single base is all that separates this from a far larger clone, so a read error is likely. The genes are TRBV6-2 or TRBV6-3 and TRBJ2-1, with a tentative D call TRBD2 (6 bases). CDR3 length: 12 residues. Germline CDR1 and CDR2: MNHEY and SVGEGT. DNA of the CDR3: TGTGCCTCGGAGGGCGGTTACAATGAGCAGTCCTTC. The encoded protein is CASEGGYNEQSF.

This clonotype occurred many times. The chain carries TRBV12-3 or TRBV12-4 and TRBJ2-3; 9 bases fit TRBD2. The CDR3 is 15 amino acids. V gave up 7 bases and J gave up 4 bases; unmatched junction bases: 9. CDR3 coding DNA: TGTGCCAGCACCATAGCGGGAGTTGGGGCAGATACGCAGTATTTT. Encoded protein: CASTIAGVGADTQYF.

Many counts were recorded for this clonotype. DNA for the CDR3: TGTGCCGTGACTAGCGGGAGATGGGGAGAGCAGTTCTTC. This codes for CAVTSGRWGEQFF. The chain carries TRBV7-2 and TRBJ2-1; 12 bases are shared with TRBD2. The V segment lost 11 bases and the J segment 10 bases; nucleotides outside the gene matches: 9. The CDR3 sequence is 13 residues long. Germline V lookup: CDR1 SGHTA, CDR2 FQGNSA.

This chain joins TRBV20-1 and TRBJ2-2; D call uncertain. There are 10 residues in the CDR3. Germline V gene data show CDR1 as DFQATT and CDR2 as SNEGSKA (reference sequence). The ends were cut back, 4 bases at V and 5 bases at J, with 2 bases in the middle. This CDR3 is CSAKTGELFF. Written as DNA, the CDR3 is TGCAGTGCTAAAACCGGGGAGCTGTTTTTT.

This sequence joins TRBV10-3 and TRBJ1-1, with a possible D match to TRBD1 (5 bases). Germline lookup yields CDR1 ENHRY and CDR2 SYGVKD. V was clipped by 6 bases and J by 7 bases, with 18 bases between them. The CDR3 consists of 14 residues. Here the CDR3 DNA reads TGTGCCATCAGGGAGGAGGGGACCTTCGGTGAAGCTTTCTTT. Translating it yields CAIREEGTFGEAFF.

This clonotype was recorded at least ten times. The CDR3 coding sequence is TGTGCCTGGAGTGAGGCGGGGGCCTACACTGAAGCTTTCTTT. Its protein product is CAWSEAGAYTEAFF. The rearrangement uses TRBV30 and TRBJ1-1; the D gene is possibly TRBD1 (6 bases). The V and J ends lost 1 base and 3 bases respectively, with 12 bases between them. The CDR3 is 14 residues long. Germline-derived CDR1 and CDR2 are GTSNPN and SVGIG (reference sequence). The full variable domain, its missing parts supplied by reference TRBV30 and TRBJ1-1, is SQTIHQWPATLVQPVGSPLSLECTVEGTSNPNLYWYRQAAGRGLQLLFYSVGIGQISSEVPQNLSASRPQDRQFILSSKKLLLSDSGFYLCAWSEAGAYTEAFFGQGTRLTVV.

This chain joins TRBV7-3 and TRBJ2-5; D possibly corresponds to TRBD2 (5 bases). The CDR3 covers 15 residues. The ends were cut back, 1 base at V and 5 bases at J, with 14 bases in the middle. Germline loops: CDR1 SGHTA, CDR2 FQGTGA. Here the CDR3 reads CASSLMGASRETQYF. The CDR3 DNA is TGTGCCAGCAGCTTAATGGGAGCATCTCGGGAGACCCAGTACTTC.

This clonotype has ten or more counts. V gene TRBV28 combines with J gene TRBJ2-1; possible D gene TRBD2, 6 bases. The germline V gene has CDR1 MDHEN and CDR2 SYDVKM. V gave up 6 bases and J gave up 0 bases, with 12 bases separating them. The CDR3 sequence is 15 residues long. The CDR3 sequence is CASRRFGGSYNEQFF. The CDR3, as DNA: TGTGCCAGCAGGCGTTTCGGGGGCTCCTACAATGAGCAGTTCTTC.

The sample holds many counts of this clonotype. This chain uses TRBV10-3 with TRBJ2-7; 13 bases agree with TRBD2. This CDR3 spans 17 amino acids. Germline assignment: CDR1 ENHRY and CDR2 SYGVKD. V lost 6 bases to trimming and J lost 3 bases; unmatched junction nucleotides: 11. The CDR3 protein is CAIRSSTSGRAVYEQYF. The CDR3, as DNA: TGTGCCATCAGAAGTTCAACTAGCGGGAGGGCCGTCTACGAGCAGTACTTC.

With respect to this clonotype: It differs at one base from a far larger clone, so likely a read error. This rearrangement joins TRBV6-8 to TRBJ2-7; D may be TRBD1 (8 bases). V dropped 6 bases and J dropped 9 bases, with 24 bases sitting between them. Germline V gene lookup returns CDR1 MNHGY and CDR2 SAAAGT. CDR3 length: 15 amino acids. In DNA, the CDR3 is TGTGCCAGCAGCCCCGTGACAGGGGTGCGGGGGAGGCAGTACTTC. This sequence encodes CASSPVTGVRGRQYF.